This TCR beta chain comes out of a study of spatial heterogeneity in lung cancer. The time point denotes: sample taken at primary tumor resection. The donor population consisted of over 55 patients with untreated, early-stage non-small cell lung cancer. This clonotype was counted a few times. Its specificity is not known. TCRdb passed the 5' RACE reads through MiXCR, listing each CDR3 protein once. This sample has 25,000 to 30,000 distinct CDR3 sequences, with less than 9% found just once. General study points: The authors estimated that around 7% of tumor T cells were covered for alpha chains and about 12% for beta chains. The study found that expanded intratumoral alpha and beta TCR counts tracked tumor mutation counts.

This CDR3 has 16 amino acids. The V gene's germline CDR1 is DFQATT and CDR2 SNEGSKA (reference sequence). V was trimmed by 4 bases and J by 3 bases, leaving 19 bases between them. The chain combines TRBV20-1 with TRBJ1-5; the D gene is possibly TRBD1 (6 bases). This receptor was obtained from a male donor with early-stage non-small cell lung cancer. Sequenced here: lung tumor tissue, sampled at surgery. For the CDR3, the DNA is TGCAGTGCTAAACCCCAACAGGGTGGAGTCAATCAGCCCCAGCATTTT. Translated: CSAKPQQGGVNQPQHF.